The entry that follows covers one T cell receptor (beta chain) sequence. Its antigen is as yet unknown. The repertoire was sequenced with immunoSEQ multiplex PCR; TCRdb's copy has only in-frame clones and lacks some. The table has 20,000 to 30,000 clones, approximately 94% seen once. The CDR3 loop spans 14 amino acids. Trimming removed 3 bases at V and 3 bases at J, with 12 bases between. In germline, CDR1 is LNHDA, CDR2 SQIVND (reference sequence). The sample is drawn from a study of STAT3 mutations in large granular lymphocyte leukemia. Study-wide findings and caveats: In T-cell large granular lymphocyte leukemia, about half of patients showed multiple immunodominant subclonotypes.

The TCR originated in a man aged 35 to 55 with T-cell large granular lymphocyte leukemia. Some clones in this sample may be carry-over from other donors' samples. The V and J genes are TRBV19 and TRBJ2-7; D unclear. Specimen: peripheral blood mononuclear cells. The DNA of the CDR3 is TGTGCCAGTAGTATGGAACAGTTATTCTACGAGCAGTACTTC. Its protein product is CASSMEQLFYEQYF.